This TCR beta chain was found in a study of CD8+ T cells in alopecia areata. Losses at the gene ends were 4 bases for V and 3 bases for J; bases not matched to a gene: 5. Looked up from germline, CDR1 is MDHEN and CDR2 is SYDVKM. This CDR3 region has 15 residues. General observations from the study: Researchers report lesional scalp, most notably alopecia totalis/universalis, outstripped normal scalp in clonality.

On this clone itself: Its antigen is as yet unknown.

Reverse transcription of extracted RNA yielded cDNA, which provided the sequencing template. Sequenced by immunoSEQ multiplex PCR; TCRdb stores in-frame clones only, minus some. The repertoire holds 120,000 to 150,000 clones, with more than 45% as singletons. Peripheral blood, together with lesional scalp punch biopsies, was collected from alopecia areata patients. PBMCs yielded sorted CD4+ and CD8+ T cells. The rearrangement joins TRBV28 to TRBJ2-5; 10 bases map to TRBD1. The sequenced sample consisted of CD4+ T cells sorted from blood. The source of this sequence is a human donor with alopecia areata. Here the CDR3 reads CASSSSGTGEETQYF. The CDR3 DNA reads as TGTGCCAGCAGTTCATCCGGGACAGGGGAAGAGACCCAGTACTTC.